This T cell receptor (beta chain) derives from a study of long-term antiretroviral therapy in people with HIV. Germline-derived CDR1 and CDR2 are SNHLY and FYNNEI. This CDR3 has 15 amino acids. V was shortened by 8 bases and J by 8 bases, with 23 bases between the two germline ends. Sequencing relied on immunoSEQ assay v3.0, run at survey level. Sequencing was performed with immunoSEQ multiplex PCR; in TCRdb, only in-frame clones are kept and a portion is missing. Here the sample spans 30,000 or so clones, around 85% being singletons. This chain links TRBV2 with TRBJ2-3; D tentatively fits TRBD1 or TRBD2 (7 bases each). Sequenced material: unsorted PBMCs, taken 3 years after starting antiretroviral therapy. This TCR was recovered from a man aged 40-55 years with HIV. The CDR3 DNA sequence: TGTGCCAGCGTGGGAGGGGGCCAAGGTTGGGGTACGCAGTATTTT. Its protein is CASVGGGQGWGTQYF. Using reference TRBV2 and TRBJ2-3 for the parts outside the CDR3, the full variable domain is EPEVTQTPSHQVTQMGQEVILRCVPISNHLYFYWYRQILGQKVEFLVSFYNNEISEKSEIFDDQFSVERPDGSNFTLKIRSTKLEDSAMYFCASVGGGQGWGTQYFGPGTRLTVL.